The 17 T cell receptor beta chains listed next were all sequenced from one sample in a study of cytomegalovirus exposure and HLA in healthy donors. The PCR used 60 Vbeta and 13 Jbeta primers. The table came from immunoSEQ multiplex PCR; TCRdb's copy has only in-frame clones and leaves some out. Of roughly 230,000 clones in the sample, around 78% were seen once. Sample: PBMCs. The source is a boy between 10 and 17 years old in good health and CMV-seronegative.

The V and J genes are TRBV11-3 and TRBJ1-2; 8 bases map to TRBD1. CDR3 length equals 14 residues. From germline, CDR1 is SGHNT and CDR2 YENEEA. Trimming at V came to 4 bases and at J to 8 bases, leaving 9 bases not matched to a gene. The CDR3 here is CASSSRTGNFGYTF. The CDR3 DNA reads TGTGCCAGCAGCTCCCGGACAGGGAATTTCGGCTACACCTTC.

The chain combines TRBV6-5 with TRBJ2-7, with a possible D match to TRBD2 (6 bases). The CDR3 consists of 16 residues. Per germline, CDR1 MNHEY and CDR2 SVGAGI. V lost 0 bases to trimming and J lost 4 bases, with 16 bases between them. The CDR3 sequence is CASSYSMQEGIYEQYF. CDR3 DNA: TGTGCCAGCAGTTACTCGATGCAGGAGGGAATTTACGAGCAGTACTTC.

This rearrangement joins TRBV7-8 to TRBJ2-5; D is unresolved. Deletions cut 5 bases from V and 10 bases from J, with 14 bases between. This CDR3 is 12 amino acids long. The germline CDR1 and CDR2 sequences are SGHVS and FQNEAQ. CDR3 bases: TGTGCCAGCAGCCCGCCCGGCCGAGGCCAGTACTTC. This encodes CASSPPGRGQYF.

This sequence joins TRBV30 and TRBJ1-3; 7 bases map to TRBD1. The CDR3 consists of 15 residues. CDR1 and CDR2 from the germline V gene are GTSNPN and SVGIG (reference sequence). Losses at the gene ends were 7 bases for V and 0 bases for J; bases not matched to a gene: 9. The CDR3 here is CASNPTGYSGNTIYF. DNA of the CDR3: TGTGCCTCAAACCCGACAGGGTACTCTGGAAACACCATATATTTT. Together with reference TRBV30 and TRBJ1-3, the CDR3 gives the full variable domain: SQTIHQWPATLVQPVGSPLSLECTVEGTSNPNLYWYRQAAGRGLQLLFYSVGIGQISSEVPQNLSASRPQDRQFILSSKKLLLSDSGFYLCASNPTGYSGNTIYFGEGSWLTVV.

This chain connects TRBV4-1 to TRBJ2-5; a weak D match, TRBD2 (5 bases). Germline loops: CDR1 MGHRA, CDR2 YSYEKL. V gave up 1 base and J gave up 3 bases, with 9 bases separating them. CDR3 size: 14 residues. CDR3: CASSQGIGEETQYF. CDR3 in DNA: TGCGCCAGCAGCCAAGGTATCGGGGAAGAGACCCAGTACTTC.

J is TRBJ1-2 and V is TRBV11-2, with 8 bases that match TRBD1. V trimming: 5 bases; J trimming: 1 base; junction bases outside the gene matches: 3. CDR1 is SGHAT, CDR2 FQNNGV, per germline. The length of the CDR3 is 14 residues. CDR3 in amino acids: CASSRTGLNYGYTF. CDR3 DNA sequence: TGTGCCAGCAGCCGGACAGGGCTTAACTATGGCTACACCTTC.

The chain recombines TRBV11-3 with TRBJ2-2; 10 bases agree with TRBD1. This CDR3 is built from 15 residues. The ends lost 6 bases at V and 3 bases at J; junction bases unmatched: 4. Germline V lookup: CDR1 SGHNT, CDR2 YENEEA. In nucleotides, the CDR3 is TGTGCCAGCAGTCGACAGGGGGCCGACACCGGGGAGCTGTTTTTT. This codes for CASSRQGADTGELFF.

This sequence joins TRBV11-2 and TRBJ2-1; perhaps TRBD1 as D (6 bases). Germline V lookup: CDR1 SGHAT, CDR2 FQNNGV. The CDR3 has 12 residues. Trimming cost V 5 bases and J 8 bases, with 10 bases left between them. This chain's CDR3 is CASSRGGHEQFF. The CDR3 DNA sequence: TGTGCCAGCAGCCGTGGGGGCCATGAGCAGTTCTTC.

The chain couples TRBV27 to TRBJ2-7; the D gene is possibly TRBD2 (6 bases). CDR3 size: 16 residues. In germline, CDR1 is MNHEY, CDR2 SMNVEV (reference sequence). V lost 2 bases and J lost 2, with 16 bases in between. In DNA, the CDR3 is TGTGCCAGCAGTTTAACCTTCGGGACTGGGCCCTACGAGCAGTACTTC. This gives the protein CASSLTFGTGPYEQYF.

The CDR3 sequence is CASSQQTASWGGEQYF. The CDR3 nucleotides read TGTGCCAGCAGCCAACAGACAGCCTCGTGGGGTGGTGAGCAGTACTTC. The chain has TRBV5-4 and TRBJ2-7; a weak D match, TRBD1 (5 bases). Deletions cut 4 bases from V and 7 bases from J, with 24 bases between. The CDR3 sequence is 16 residues long. The germline V gene has CDR1 SGHNT and CDR2 YYREEE (reference sequence).

This sequence joins TRBV5-6 and TRBJ1-2, with a possible D match to TRBD1 (6 bases). From germline, CDR1 is SGHDT and CDR2 YYEEEE. Trimming stripped 4 bases from V and 4 bases from J, with 17 bases between. This CDR3 contains 15 residues. The CDR3 DNA is TGTGCCAGCAGCCTACCTAGGACAGCGACCTATGGCTACACCTTC. It codes for CASSLPRTATYGYTF. The full variable domain, rest sourced from reference TRBV5-6 and TRBJ1-2, is DAGVTQSPTHLIKTRGQQVTLRCSPKSGHDTVSWYQQALGQGPQFIFQYYEEEERQRGNFPDRFSGHQFPNYSSELNVNALLLGDSALYLCASSLPRTATYGYTFGSGTRLTVV.

This clone has just a few counts. The genes are TRBV6-5 and TRBJ1-1; possibly TRBD1 for D (5 bases). V was trimmed by 6 bases and J by 0 bases, leaving 14 bases between them. The CDR3 is 15 amino acids. Germline V gene sequence: CDR1 MNHEY, CDR2 SVGAGI. The CDR3 DNA sequence: TGTGCCAGCAGCCTCGCAGGGTTTATGAACACTGAAGCTTTCTTT. Its translation: CASSLAGFMNTEAFF.

The rearrangement uses TRBV5-5 and TRBJ2-7; weak D call: TRBD1 (5 bases). This CDR3 has 11 residues. The germline gives CDR1 SGHKS, CDR2 YYEKEE (reference sequence). Trimming left V 4 bases short and J 4 bases short, with 6 bases between. CDR3: CASSPGYEQYF. The CDR3, as DNA: TGTGCCAGCAGCCCAGGGTACGAGCAGTACTTC. The full variable domain, rest sourced from reference TRBV5-5 and TRBJ2-7, is DAGVTQSPTHLIKTRGQQVTLRCSPISGHKSVSWYQQVLGQGPQFIFQYYEKEERGRGNFPDRFSARQFPNYSSELNVNALLLGDSALYLCASSPGYEQYFGPGTRLTVT.

The chain uses TRBV6-5 and TRBJ2-7; maybe TRBD1 (5 bases). This CDR3 region has 16 residues. The germline gives CDR1 MNHEY, CDR2 SVGAGI. V was shortened by 0 bases and J by 2 bases, with 14 bases between the two germline ends. As DNA, the CDR3 is TGTGCCAGCAGTTACTCAGCAGGGCGGCACGCCTACGAGCAGTACTTC. This codes for CASSYSAGRHAYEQYF.

The chain has TRBV6-5 and TRBJ1-1; D possibly corresponds to TRBD1 (5 bases). CDR3 length: 13 amino acids. Germline V gene data show CDR1 as MNHEY and CDR2 as SVGAGI. Trimming shortened V by 2 bases and J by 1 base, and 5 bases separated the two germline ends. The CDR3 reads CASSYTGNTEAFF. CDR3 coding DNA: TGTGCCAGCAGTTACACAGGGAACACTGAAGCTTTCTTT.

This clone has more than one count but fewer than ten. The chain employs TRBV30 and TRBJ1-2; TRBD1 matches at 8 bases. Germline CDR1 and CDR2: GTSNPN and SVGIG (reference sequence). J lost 7 bases, V lost 4 bases, and 5 bases had no gene match. The CDR3 runs to 12 residues. The CDR3 is CAWTRTGSGYTF. CDR3 bases: TGTGCCTGGACCCGGACAGGGAGTGGCTACACCTTC.

The genes are TRBV7-2 and TRBJ1-5; 8 bases fit TRBD1. Germline values: CDR1 SGHTA, CDR2 FQGNSA. This CDR3 spans 13 amino acids. V lost 10 bases to trimming and J lost 4 bases; unmatched junction nucleotides: 6. DNA of the CDR3: TGTGCCACTTCTGACAGGGGAAATCAGCCCCAGCATTTT. Protein sequence: CATSDRGNQPQHF.